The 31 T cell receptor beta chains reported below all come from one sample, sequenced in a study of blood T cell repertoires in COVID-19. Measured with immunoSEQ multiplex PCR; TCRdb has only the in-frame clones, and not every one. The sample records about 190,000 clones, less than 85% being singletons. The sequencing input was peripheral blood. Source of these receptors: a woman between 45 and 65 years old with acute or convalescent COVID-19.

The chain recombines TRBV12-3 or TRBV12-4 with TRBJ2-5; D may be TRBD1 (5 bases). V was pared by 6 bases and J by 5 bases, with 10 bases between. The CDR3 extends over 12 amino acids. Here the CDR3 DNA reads TGTGCCAGCAGGCCAGGGTCGGAGACCCAGTACTTC. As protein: CASRPGSETQYF.

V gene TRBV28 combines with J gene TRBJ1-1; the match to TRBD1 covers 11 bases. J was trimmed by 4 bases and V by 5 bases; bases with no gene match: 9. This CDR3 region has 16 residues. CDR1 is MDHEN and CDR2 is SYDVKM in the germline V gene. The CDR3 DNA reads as TGTGCCAGCAGTCTCAGGACAGGGGGCTTAGGCACTGAAGCTTTCTTT. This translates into CASSLRTGGLGTEAFF.

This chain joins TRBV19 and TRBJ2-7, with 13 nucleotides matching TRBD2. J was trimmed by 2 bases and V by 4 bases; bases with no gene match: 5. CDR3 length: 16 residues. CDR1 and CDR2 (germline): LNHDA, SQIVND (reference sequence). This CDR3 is CASSKPGLAGTYEQYF. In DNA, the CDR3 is TGTGCCAGTAGTAAACCGGGACTAGCGGGAACCTACGAGCAGTACTTC.

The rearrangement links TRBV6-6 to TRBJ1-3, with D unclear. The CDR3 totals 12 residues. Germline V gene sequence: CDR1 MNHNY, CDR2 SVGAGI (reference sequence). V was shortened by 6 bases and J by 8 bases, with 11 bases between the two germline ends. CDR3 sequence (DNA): TGTGCCAGCAGGCACGAGGGCGACACCATATATTTT. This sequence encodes CASRHEGDTIYF.

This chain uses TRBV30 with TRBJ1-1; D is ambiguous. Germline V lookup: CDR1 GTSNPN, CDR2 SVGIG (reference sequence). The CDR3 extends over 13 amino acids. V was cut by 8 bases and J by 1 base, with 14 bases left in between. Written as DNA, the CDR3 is TGTGCCCAATCATACACCCAGAACACTGAAGCTTTCTTT. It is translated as CAQSYTQNTEAFF.

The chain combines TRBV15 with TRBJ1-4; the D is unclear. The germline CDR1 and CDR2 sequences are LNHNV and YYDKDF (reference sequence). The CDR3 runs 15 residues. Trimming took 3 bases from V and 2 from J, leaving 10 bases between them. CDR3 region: CATSRGGRTNEKLFF. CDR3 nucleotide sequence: TGTGCCACCAGCAGGGGAGGGAGGACTAATGAAAAACTGTTTTTT.

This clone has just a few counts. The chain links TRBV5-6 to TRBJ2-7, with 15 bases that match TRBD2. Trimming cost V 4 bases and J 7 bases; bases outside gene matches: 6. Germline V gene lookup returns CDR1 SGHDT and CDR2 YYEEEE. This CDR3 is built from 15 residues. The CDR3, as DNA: TGTGCCAGCAGCGCTCGGACTAGCGGGAGGGGTGAGCAGTACTTC. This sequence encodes CASSARTSGRGEQYF.

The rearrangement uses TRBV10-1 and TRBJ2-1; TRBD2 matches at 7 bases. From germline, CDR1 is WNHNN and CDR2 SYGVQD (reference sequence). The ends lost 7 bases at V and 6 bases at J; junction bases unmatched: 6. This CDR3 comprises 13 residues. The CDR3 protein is CASNRPGGNEQFF. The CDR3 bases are TGCGCCAGCAACCGGCCGGGGGGCAATGAGCAGTTCTTC.

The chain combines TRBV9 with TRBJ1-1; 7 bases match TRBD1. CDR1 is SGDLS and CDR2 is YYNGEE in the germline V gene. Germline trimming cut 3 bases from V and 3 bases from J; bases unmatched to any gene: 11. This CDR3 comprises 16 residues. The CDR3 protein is CASSAIPAGGYTEAFF. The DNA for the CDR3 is TGTGCCAGCAGCGCCATCCCAGCAGGGGGATACACTGAAGCTTTCTTT. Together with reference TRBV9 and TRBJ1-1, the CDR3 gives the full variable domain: DSGVTQTPKHLITATGQRVTLRCSPRSGDLSVYWYQQSLDQGLQFLIQYYNGEERAKGNILERFSAQQFPDLHSELNLSSLELGDSALYFCASSAIPAGGYTEAFFGQGTRLTVV.

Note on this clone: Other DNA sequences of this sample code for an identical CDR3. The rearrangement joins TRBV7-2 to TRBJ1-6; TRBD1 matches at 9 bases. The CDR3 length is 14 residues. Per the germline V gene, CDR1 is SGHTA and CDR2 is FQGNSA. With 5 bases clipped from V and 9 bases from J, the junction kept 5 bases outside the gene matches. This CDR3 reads CASSPTGGSSPLHF. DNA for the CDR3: TGTGCCAGCAGCCCGACAGGGGGGAGTTCACCCCTCCACTTT.

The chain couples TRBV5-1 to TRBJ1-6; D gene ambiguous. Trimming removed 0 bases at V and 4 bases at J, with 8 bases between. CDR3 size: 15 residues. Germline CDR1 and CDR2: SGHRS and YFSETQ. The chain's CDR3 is CASSLGTSYNSPLHF. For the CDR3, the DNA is TGCGCCAGCAGCTTGGGAACTAGTTATAATTCACCCCTCCACTTT. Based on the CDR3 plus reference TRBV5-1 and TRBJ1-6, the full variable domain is KAGVTQTPRYLIKTRGQQVTLSCSPISGHRSVSWYQQTPGQGLQFLFEYFSETQRNKGNFPGRFSGRQFSNSRSEMNVSTLELGDSALYLCASSLGTSYNSPLHFGNGTRLTVT.

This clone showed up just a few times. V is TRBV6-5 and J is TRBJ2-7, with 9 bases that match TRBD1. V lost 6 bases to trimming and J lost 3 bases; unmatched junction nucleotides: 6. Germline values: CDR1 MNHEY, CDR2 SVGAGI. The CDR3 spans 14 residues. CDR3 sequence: CASSRGQGSYEQYF. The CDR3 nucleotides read TGTGCCAGCAGCCGAGGACAGGGGAGCTACGAGCAGTACTTC.

The CDR3 DNA is TGTGCCAGCAGTTTGGCTGCCACCAGCGAGCAGTACTTC. Protein product: CASSLAATSEQYF. The chain carries TRBV27 and TRBJ2-7, with unresolved D. CDR1 MNHEY and CDR2 SMNVEV come from the germline V gene (reference sequence). V shed 3 bases and J shed 6 bases, with 12 bases lying between them. CDR3 length: 13 residues.

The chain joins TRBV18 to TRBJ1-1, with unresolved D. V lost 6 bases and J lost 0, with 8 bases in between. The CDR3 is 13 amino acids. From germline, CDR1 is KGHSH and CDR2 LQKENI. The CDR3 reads CASSPTLNTEAFF. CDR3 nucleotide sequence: TGTGCCAGCTCCCCTACCTTGAACACTGAAGCTTTCTTT.

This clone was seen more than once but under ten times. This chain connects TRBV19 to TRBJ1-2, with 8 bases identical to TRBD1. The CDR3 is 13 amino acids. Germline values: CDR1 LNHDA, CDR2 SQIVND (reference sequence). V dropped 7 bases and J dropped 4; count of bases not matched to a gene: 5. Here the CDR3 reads CASNPGQGYGYTF. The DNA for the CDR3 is TGTGCCAGTAACCCCGGACAGGGCTATGGCTACACCTTC.

The CDR3 DNA reads TGTGCCAGCTCACCAATTAGTCCAGGGGAAGCTTTCTTT. Translated, it gives CASSPISPGEAFF. The J gene is TRBJ1-1, the V gene TRBV18, with D perhaps TRBD1 (5 bases). The CDR3 is 13 residues long. V was pared by 2 bases and J by 8 bases, with 12 bases between. Germline V lookup: CDR1 KGHSH, CDR2 LQKENI.

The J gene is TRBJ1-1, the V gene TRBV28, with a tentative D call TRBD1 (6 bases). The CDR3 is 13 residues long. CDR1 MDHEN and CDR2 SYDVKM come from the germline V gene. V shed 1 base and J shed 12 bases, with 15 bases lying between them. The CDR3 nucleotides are TGTGCCAGCAGTTTATCAGCAGGGGTGGGGTCTTTCTTT. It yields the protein CASSLSAGVGSFF.

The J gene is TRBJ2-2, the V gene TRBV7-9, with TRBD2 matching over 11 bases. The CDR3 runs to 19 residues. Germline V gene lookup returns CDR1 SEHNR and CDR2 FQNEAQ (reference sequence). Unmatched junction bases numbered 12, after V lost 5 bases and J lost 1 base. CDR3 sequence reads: CASSERGRGTSGNTGELFF. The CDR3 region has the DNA TGTGCCAGCAGCGAAAGGGGTAGGGGGACTAGCGGGAACACCGGGGAGCTGTTTTTT.

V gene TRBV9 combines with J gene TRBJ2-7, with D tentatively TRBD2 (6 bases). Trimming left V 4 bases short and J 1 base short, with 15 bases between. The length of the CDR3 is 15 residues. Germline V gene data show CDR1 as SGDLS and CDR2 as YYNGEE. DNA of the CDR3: TGTGCCAGCAGCCCTGCGGGATCCCGGTCCTACGAGCAGTACTTC. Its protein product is CASSPAGSRSYEQYF.

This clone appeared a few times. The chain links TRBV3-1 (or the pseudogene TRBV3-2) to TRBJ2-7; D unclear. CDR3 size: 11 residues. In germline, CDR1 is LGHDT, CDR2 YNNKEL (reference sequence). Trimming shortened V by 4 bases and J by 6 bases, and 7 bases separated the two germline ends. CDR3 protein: CASSRRGEQYF. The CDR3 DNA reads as TGTGCCAGCAGCCGTAGAGGCGAGCAGTACTTC.

This CDR3 is CASSLDLGGRADEQFF. The CDR3 region has the DNA TGTGCCAGCAGCTTAGACTTAGGAGGGAGGGCCGATGAGCAGTTCTTC. This chain links TRBV7-9 with TRBJ2-1, with TRBD2 identical over 7 bases. The germline V gene has CDR1 SEHNR and CDR2 FQNEAQ (reference sequence). The V segment lost 1 base and the J segment 8 bases; nucleotides outside the gene matches: 11. CDR3 length equals 16 residues. The whole variable domain, filled in from reference TRBV7-9 and TRBJ2-1, reads DTGVSQNPRHKITKRGQNVTFRCDPISEHNRLYWYRQTLGQGPEFLTYFQNEAQLEKSRLLSDRFSAERPKGSFSTLEIQRTEQGDSAMYLCASSLDLGGRADEQFFGPGTRLTVL.

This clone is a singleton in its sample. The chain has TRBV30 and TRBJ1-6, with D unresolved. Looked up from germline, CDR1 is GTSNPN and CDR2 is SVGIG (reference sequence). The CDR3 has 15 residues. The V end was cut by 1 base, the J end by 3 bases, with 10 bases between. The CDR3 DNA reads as TGTGCCTGGAGTGACCGGTCATACTATAATTCACCCCTCCACTTT. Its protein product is CAWSDRSYYNSPLHF.

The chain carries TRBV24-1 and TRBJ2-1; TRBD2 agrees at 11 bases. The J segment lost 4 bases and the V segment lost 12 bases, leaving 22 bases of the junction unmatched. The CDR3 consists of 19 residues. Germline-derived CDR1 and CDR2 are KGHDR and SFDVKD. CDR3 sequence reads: CAPPDNHKLAGVLYNEQFF. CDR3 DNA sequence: TGTGCCCCCCCGGACAACCATAAACTAGCGGGGGTTCTTTACAATGAGCAGTTCTTC.

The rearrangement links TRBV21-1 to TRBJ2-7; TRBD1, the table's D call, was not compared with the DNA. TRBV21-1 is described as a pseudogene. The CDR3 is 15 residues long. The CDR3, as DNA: TGTGCCAGCAGCGCAGCCGGGACAGACATCGACGAGCAGTACTTC. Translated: CASSAAGTDIDEQYF.

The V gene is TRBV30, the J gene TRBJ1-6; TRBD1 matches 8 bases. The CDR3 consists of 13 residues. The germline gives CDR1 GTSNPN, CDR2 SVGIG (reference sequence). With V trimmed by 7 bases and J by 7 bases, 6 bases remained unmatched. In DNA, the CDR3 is TGTGCCTTTCGACAGGGGATCAATTCACCCCTCCACTTT. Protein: CAFRQGINSPLHF.

CDR3 amino acids: CASSYYRKAGGNNEQFF. CDR3 bases: TGTGCCAGCAGCTACTATCGGAAAGCGGGGGGGAACAATGAGCAGTTCTTC. The rearrangement uses TRBV13 and TRBJ2-1; 10 bases are a match to TRBD2. Trimming cost V 4 bases and J 5 bases; bases outside gene matches: 11. Germline V lookup: CDR1 PRHDT, CDR2 FYEKMQ (reference sequence). CDR3 length: 17 residues.

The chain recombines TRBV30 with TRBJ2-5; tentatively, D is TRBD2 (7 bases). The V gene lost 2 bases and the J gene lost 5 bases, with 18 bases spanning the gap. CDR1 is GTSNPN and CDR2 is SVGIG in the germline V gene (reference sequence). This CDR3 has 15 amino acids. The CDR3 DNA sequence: TGTGCCTGGAGTACGGGGGGCGGAGGGGTCGAGACCCAGTACTTC. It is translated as CAWSTGGGGVETQYF.

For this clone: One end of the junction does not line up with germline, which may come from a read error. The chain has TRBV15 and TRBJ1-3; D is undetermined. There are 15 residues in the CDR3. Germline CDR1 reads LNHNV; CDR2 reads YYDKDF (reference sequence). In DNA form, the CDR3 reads TGTGCCACCAGCAGAGATAGCGGGTTTGGAGACACCATATATTTT. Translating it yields CATSRDSGFGDTIYF.

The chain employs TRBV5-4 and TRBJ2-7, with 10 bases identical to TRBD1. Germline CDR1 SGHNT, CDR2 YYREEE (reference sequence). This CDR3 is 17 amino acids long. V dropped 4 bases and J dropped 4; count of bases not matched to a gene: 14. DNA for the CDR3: TGTGCCAGCAGCCGGCCCCCCACCGGGACAGGGGTTTACGAGCAGTACTTC. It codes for CASSRPPTGTGVYEQYF.

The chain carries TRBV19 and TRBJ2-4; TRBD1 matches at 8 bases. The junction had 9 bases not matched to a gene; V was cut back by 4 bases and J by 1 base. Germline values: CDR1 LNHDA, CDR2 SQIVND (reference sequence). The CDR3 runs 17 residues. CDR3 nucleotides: TGTGCCAGTAGTAGTGGGACAGGTTCTTTCGCCAAAAACATTCAGTACTTC. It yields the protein CASSSGTGSFAKNIQYF.

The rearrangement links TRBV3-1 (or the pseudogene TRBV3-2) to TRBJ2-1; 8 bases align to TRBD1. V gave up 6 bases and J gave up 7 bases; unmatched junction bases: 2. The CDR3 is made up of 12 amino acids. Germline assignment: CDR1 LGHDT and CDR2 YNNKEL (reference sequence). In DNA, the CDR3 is TGTGCCAGCAGGGACAGGGTAAATGAGCAGTTCTTC. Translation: CASRDRVNEQFF.